Given below is one T cell receptor (beta chain) in context. Its antigen is unknown. The CDR3 is 14 amino acids. Germline CDR1 SGHVS, CDR2 FQNEAQ. Trimming at V came to 2 bases and at J to 6 bases, leaving 6 bases not matched to a gene. TCRdb passed the 5' RACE reads through MiXCR, listing each CDR3 protein once. The sample lists fewer than 550,000 distinct CDR3 sequences, 13% to 15% occurring once. The data are from a study of identical twins. Study-level findings and limits: Twins shared out-of-frame alpha sequences with excess low generation probability. Instead of following the same donors, the conclusions were based on cross-sectional statistical analysis. Within beta out-of-frame sequences, the excess sharing observed between twins was weaker.

Everyone who donated was a healthy Caucasian. The sample was also linked to a second study, of yellow fever vaccine responses in identical twins.

The sequenced sample consisted of CD4+ T cells sorted from blood. The chain joins TRBV7-8 to TRBJ2-7; 8 bases map to TRBD1. This clonotype was obtained from a woman younger than 30 in good health. The CDR3 bases are TGTGCCAGCAGCTTAAGCATCGACAGGGGCGAGCAGTACGTC. Its translation: CASSLSIDRGEQYV.